These T cell receptor beta chains were read from a single sample in a study of CD8+CD57+ T cells in acquired aplastic anemia. TCRdb recomputed calls from the reads with MiXCR, one row per CDR3 protein. The table includes more than 70,000 distinct CDR3 sequences, roughly three quarters detected once. The sequenced material came from sorted CD4+, CD8+, or CD8+CD57+ T cells (not recorded which) from PBMCs. The receptors shown here come from a human donor with aplastic anemia. The CDR3 runs from the conserved cysteine through the conserved F or W. A D gene is named only where the DNA matches it firmly.

>TRBV2|TRBJ2-7|TRBD2
CASKTSGGYYEQYF
>TRBV20-1|TRBJ2-5|NA
CSARPMQTQYF
>TRBV12-3/TRBV12-4|TRBJ2-7|TRBD1
CASSLTGGGYEQYF
>TRBV7-8|TRBJ2-3|TRBD2
CASSPGASGDTDTQYF
>TRBV7-9|TRBJ2-3|NA
CASSRMGDTQYF
>TRBV2|TRBJ2-5|NA
CASRDGMWETQYF
>TRBV14|TRBJ1-2|TRBD1
CASSQARDRGGYTF
>TRBV7-2|TRBJ2-3|NA
CASSPSDTDPQYF
>TRBV20-1|TRBJ2-7|TRBD2
CSAMGGGMEEQYF
>TRBV24-1|TRBJ2-1|TRBD1
CATSGTGGLDEQFF
>TRBV6-2/TRBV6-3|TRBJ1-5|NA
CASSTGPGPQHF
>TRBV5-5|TRBJ2-1|NA
CASSLTGVYNEQFF
>TRBV7-9|TRBJ2-5|TRBD1
CASSPGQDETQYF
>TRBV24-1|TRBJ1-1|NA
CATSDKRLTEAFF
>TRBV9|TRBJ1-1|NA
CASSPVGPNTEAFF
>TRBV11-1|TRBJ2-1|NA
CASSPRQGSSYNEQFF
>TRBV7-9|TRBJ2-2|NA
CASSRLNPGAGELFF
>TRBV4-3|TRBJ2-1|NA
CASSQDEKGSYNEQFF
>TRBV27|TRBJ1-2|NA
CASSLRGNYGYTF
>TRBV10-2|TRBJ2-7|NA
CASRGAYRTYEQYF
>TRBV2|TRBJ1-5|NA
CASSERGGRWQPQHF
>TRBV3-1|TRBJ2-3|NA
CASSQATDSHTDTQYF
>TRBV15|TRBJ2-7|NA
CATSRSDYEQYF
>TRBV24-1|TRBJ2-7|NA
CATSDSVEQYF
>TRBV20-1|TRBJ2-1|TRBD1
CSAMGQVYYNEQFF
>TRBV9|TRBJ1-5|NA
CASSPGNQPQHF
>TRBV7-9|TRBJ2-7|NA
CASSHGAGYEQYF
>TRBV29-1|TRBJ1-4|TRBD1
CSARGRGDEKLFF
>TRBV11-1|TRBJ2-1|TRBD1
CASSFGTGGSNEQFF
>TRBV2|TRBJ2-7|NA
CASSGLYEQYF
>TRBV24-1|TRBJ1-2|TRBD1
CATSTRGQGYGYTF
>TRBV7-9|TRBJ2-7|NA
CASSPRIEQYF
>TRBV4-1|TRBJ2-7|NA
CASSDARLAYEQYF
>TRBV7-8|TRBJ2-5|TRBD1
CASSPEGQGETQYF
>TRBV15|TRBJ1-5|NA
CATSRPDQPQHF
>TRBV15|TRBJ1-5|NA
CATSRQGGQSNQPQHF
>TRBV5-1|TRBJ1-3|NA
CASSDPSSGNTIYF
>TRBV7-9|TRBJ1-1|NA
CASSQDGMAEAFF
>TRBV25-1|TRBJ2-2|NA
CASSVGTANTGELFF
>TRBV9|TRBJ2-7|NA
CASSVVGGEQYF
>TRBV2|TRBJ2-2|NA
CASSRSPGNTGELFF